This TCR beta chain was sequenced in a study of Ad26.COV2.S vaccination and SARS-CoV-2 variants. Treatment: roughly 18 received Ad26.COV2.S at low or high dose, single or two shots; roughly 5 received placebo; per-sample allocation not given. Material that was analyzed had been drawn on day 63 after the first vaccine or placebo injection. The length of the CDR3 is 14 residues. Germline CDR1 and CDR2: SGHTA and FQGNSA. V was shortened by 2 bases and J by 1 base, with 7 bases between the two germline ends. Sequencing used immunoSEQ multiplex PCR; TCRdb keeps in-frame clones, though not all of them. The data hold about 430,000 clones, with 80% to 95% observed a single time.

The sequenced sample was peripheral blood, obtained in a trial of Ad26.COV2.S vaccine versus placebo. The receptor comes from a person aged 18 to 65 who received the Ad26.COV2.S COVID-19 vaccine or a placebo. The chain couples TRBV7-2 to TRBJ2-3, with unresolved D. CDR3 bases: TGTGCCAGCAGCTTATACCGTCGCACAGATACGCAGTATTTT. It translates to CASSLYRRTDTQYF.